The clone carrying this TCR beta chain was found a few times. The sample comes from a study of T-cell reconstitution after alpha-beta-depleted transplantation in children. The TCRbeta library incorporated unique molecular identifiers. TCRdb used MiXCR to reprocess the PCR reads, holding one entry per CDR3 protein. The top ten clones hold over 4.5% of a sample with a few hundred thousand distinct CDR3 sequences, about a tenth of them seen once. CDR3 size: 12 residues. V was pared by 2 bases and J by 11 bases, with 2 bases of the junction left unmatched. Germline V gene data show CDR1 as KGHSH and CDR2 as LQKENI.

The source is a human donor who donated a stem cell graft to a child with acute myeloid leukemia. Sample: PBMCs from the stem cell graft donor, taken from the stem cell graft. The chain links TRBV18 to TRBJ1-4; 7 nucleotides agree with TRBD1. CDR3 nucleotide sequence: TGTGCCAGCTCACCAAAGGGACAGAAACTGTTTTTT. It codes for CASSPKGQKLFF.